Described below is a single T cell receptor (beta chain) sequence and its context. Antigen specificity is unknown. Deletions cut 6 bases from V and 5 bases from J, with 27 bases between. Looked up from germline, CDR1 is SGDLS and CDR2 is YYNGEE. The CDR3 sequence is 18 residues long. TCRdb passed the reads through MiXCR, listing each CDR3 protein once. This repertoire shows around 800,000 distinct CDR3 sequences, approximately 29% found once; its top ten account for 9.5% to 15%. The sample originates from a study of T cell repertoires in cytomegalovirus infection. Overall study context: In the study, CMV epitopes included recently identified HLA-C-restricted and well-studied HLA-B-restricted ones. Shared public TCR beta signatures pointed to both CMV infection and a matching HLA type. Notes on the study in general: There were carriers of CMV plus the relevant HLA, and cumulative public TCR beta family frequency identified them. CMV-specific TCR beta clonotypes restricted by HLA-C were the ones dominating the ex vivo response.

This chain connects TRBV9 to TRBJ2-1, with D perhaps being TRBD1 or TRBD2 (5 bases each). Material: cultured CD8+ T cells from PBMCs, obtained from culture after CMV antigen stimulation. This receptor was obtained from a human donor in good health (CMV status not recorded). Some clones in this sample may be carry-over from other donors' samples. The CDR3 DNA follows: TGTGCCAGCACCCGAGACGTTCTCCGGGACCCCCAGCACAATGAGCAGTTCTTC. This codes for CASTRDVLRDPQHNEQFF. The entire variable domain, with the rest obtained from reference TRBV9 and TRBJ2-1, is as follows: DSGVTQTPKHLITATGQRVTLRCSPRSGDLSVYWYQQSLDQGLQFLIQYYNGEERAKGNILERFSAQQFPDLHSELNLSSLELGDSALYFCASTRDVLRDPQHNEQFFGPGTRLTVL.